The entry below gives a single T cell receptor (beta chain) sequence along with its context. Its antigen remains undetermined. No per-base quality is available; no much larger clone lies one base away. Libraries were prepared through the immunoSEQ multiplex PCR assay. This is the immuneACCESS table as TCRdb keeps it, with only in-frame sequences that have V and J called. A part of the clones is gone; compared with another copy, unresolved V genes explain less than half, and the rest is unexplained. In this sample the table shows about 1,000 clones, 79% of which occur a single time. 9% to 10% of the sample rests with the top ten. The data stem from a study of tumor T cells in aggressive B-cell lymphoma (dated by TCRdb to between 2016 and 2019). V and J are trimmed by 2 bases and 3 bases, and the gene matches miss 9 bases of the junction. The germline V gene (reference sequence) yields SEHNR for CDR1 and FQNEAQ for CDR2. Including cysteine and phenylalanine, the CDR3 has 16 amino acids. The entry retains the CDR3 DNA only, 48 bases that are in frame from base 1.

The sequence was obtained from an adult with diffuse large B cell lymphoma. Sequencing used tumor tissue. The rearranged segments are TRBV7-9 and TRBJ2-5, and 7 junction bases match TRBD1. CDR3 region: CASSLPLGQGEETQYF. The DNA reads TGTGCCAGCAGCTTACCACTTGGCCAGGGGGAAGAGACCCAGTACTTC.